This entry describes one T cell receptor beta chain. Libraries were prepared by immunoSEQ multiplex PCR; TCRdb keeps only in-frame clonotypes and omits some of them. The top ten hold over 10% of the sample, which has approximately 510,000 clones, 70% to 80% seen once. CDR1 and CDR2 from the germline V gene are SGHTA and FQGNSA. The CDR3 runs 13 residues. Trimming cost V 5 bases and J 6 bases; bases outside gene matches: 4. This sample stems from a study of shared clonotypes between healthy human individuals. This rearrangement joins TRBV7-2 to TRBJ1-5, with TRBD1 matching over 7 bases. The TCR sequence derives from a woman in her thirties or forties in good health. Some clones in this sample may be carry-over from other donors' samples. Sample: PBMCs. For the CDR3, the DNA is TGTGCCAGCAGCCCCAACAGGGGTCAGCCCCAGCATTTT. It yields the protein CASSPNRGQPQHF.